Each of the 7 T cell receptor beta chains below was sequenced from the same sample in a study of CD8 T cells in Susac syndrome. An input of about 0.5 to 1 ug of RNA was subjected to reverse transcription using random hexamers. TCRdb fed the immunoSEQ multiplex PCR reads into MiXCR, producing one record per CDR3 protein. The sample contains around 230,000 distinct CDR3 sequences, 90% to 97% of which appear only once. The specimen sequenced was CD4+ T cells from PBMCs. The receptors derive from a human donor with Susac syndrome.

V usage is TRBV30 and J usage is TRBJ1-1; D uncertain. In germline, CDR1 is GTSNPN, CDR2 SVGIG (reference sequence). The CDR3 consists of 14 residues. With 4 bases removed from V and 1 base from J, the gap between germline ends came to 13 bases. The CDR3 loop is CAWTIGSANTEAFF. CDR3 nucleotide sequence: TGTGCCTGGACTATAGGATCCGCGAACACTGAAGCTTTCTTT.

The chain has TRBV2 and TRBJ2-1; no definite D call. CDR1 and CDR2 (germline): SNHLY, FYNNEI. The V and J ends lost 6 bases and 10 bases respectively, with 16 bases between them. This CDR3 has 13 amino acids. This chain's CDR3 is CASRPWAAAEQFF. The CDR3 DNA reads TGTGCCAGCAGGCCCTGGGCGGCGGCGGAGCAGTTCTTC.

This clonotype was counted a single time. The V call is TRBV7-2, the J call TRBJ1-4; tentative D call: TRBD1 (6 bases). The CDR3 runs 15 residues. V was clipped by 3 bases and J by 8 bases, with 16 bases between them. Germline values: CDR1 SGHTA, CDR2 FQGNSA. The CDR3 sequence: CASSLQTGSEEKLFF. In nucleotides, the CDR3 is TGTGCCAGCAGCTTGCAGACAGGTTCGGAAGAAAAACTGTTTTTT.

V gene TRBV11-3 combines with J gene TRBJ2-2; D call uncertain. The CDR3 covers 14 residues. CDR1 SGHNT and CDR2 YENEEA come from the germline V gene. The V end lost 5 bases, the J end lost 1 base, and 8 bases lay between the germline ends. CDR3 nucleotide sequence: TGTGCCAGCAGCCCCGGGCAGAACACCGGGGAGCTGTTTTTT. It translates to CASSPGQNTGELFF. Based on the CDR3 plus reference TRBV11-3 and TRBJ2-2, the full variable domain is EAGVVQSPRYKIIEKKQPVAFWCNPISGHNTLYWYLQNLGQGPELLIRYENEEAVDDSQLPKDRFSAERLKGVDSTLKIQPAELGDSAVYLCASSPGQNTGELFFGEGSRLTVL.

This chain joins TRBV15 and TRBJ1-1, with 7 bases matching TRBD1. The CDR3 consists of 15 residues. V lost 0 bases and J lost 0; bases outside the gene matches: 1. Germline V gene data show CDR1 as LNHNV and CDR2 as YYDKDF (reference sequence). CDR3 in amino acids: CATSREGQLNTEAFF. The DNA of the CDR3 is TGTGCCACCAGCAGAGAGGGACAGCTGAACACTGAAGCTTTCTTT.

This clonotype was seen a handful of times. The V call is TRBV27, the J call TRBJ1-1, with 8 positions matching TRBD1. The CDR3 totals 14 residues. Germline V gene data show CDR1 as MNHEY and CDR2 as SMNVEV (reference sequence). V dropped 8 bases and J dropped 5; count of bases not matched to a gene: 10. DNA for the CDR3: TGTGCCAGCTCACCCCAGGGGGCGAGAACTGAAGCTTTCTTT. Its translation: CASSPQGARTEAFF.

J is TRBJ2-7 and V is TRBV6-5; 9 bases align to TRBD2. CDR3 length: 13 amino acids. The germline gives CDR1 MNHEY, CDR2 SVGAGI. V dropped 8 bases and J dropped 2; count of bases not matched to a gene: 4. The CDR3 is CASVASGTYEQYF. CDR3 DNA sequence: TGTGCCAGCGTGGCTAGCGGGACCTACGAGCAGTACTTC.